Following are 30 T cell receptor beta chains from one sample sequenced in a study of T cell clonality in common variable immunodeficiency. Profiled with immunoSEQ multiplex PCR; TCRdb holds only in-frame clones, not every one. Altogether approximately 30,000 clones were found in the sample, and no singletons occur. The sample was peripheral blood mononuclear cells. These TCRs come from a person aged 18 to 75 in good health.

This clone was recorded many times. The read is 3 residues too short to cover the CDR3 end, so that end is filled in from the germline J gene. V gene TRBV7-2 combines with J gene TRBJ2-7; D uncertain. Germline loops: CDR1 SGHTA, CDR2 FQGNSA. The ends were cut back, 1 base at V and 6 bases at J, with 10 bases in the middle. The CDR3 loop spans 13 amino acids. The DNA read from the CDR3 is TGTGCCAGCAGCTTAGATTACAAGGGCGAG. It codes for CASSLDYKGE. The full CDR3 is CASSLDYKGEQYF. Supplemented by reference TRBV7-2 and TRBJ2-7, the full variable domain reads GAGVSQSPSNKVTEKGKDVELRCDPISGHTALYWYRQSLGQGLEFLIYFQGNSAPDKSGLPSDRFSAERTGGSVSTLTIQRTQQEDSAVYLCASSLDYKGEQYFGPGTRLTVT.

The sample holds a few counts of this clone. Read sequence stops 3 residues before the CDR3 end, and the germline J gene provides the missing end. The V call is TRBV7-9, the J call TRBJ1-2; the match to TRBD1 covers 8 bases. The germline V gene encodes CDR1 SEHNR and CDR2 FQNEAQ (reference sequence). The CDR3 runs 14 residues. The covered CDR3 bases are TGTGCCAGCAGCTTAGGGACAGGGAACTACGAC. Translating it yields CASSLGTGNYD. The whole CDR3 reads CASSLGTGNYDYTF.

This clone was seen repeatedly, ten times or more. Read coverage stops 3 residues before the CDR3 terminus; the germline J gene supplies the remainder. The chain employs TRBV19 and TRBJ2-1; perhaps TRBD2 as D (6 bases). This CDR3 comprises 15 residues. V was trimmed by 2 bases and J by 6 bases, leaving 14 bases between them. Germline-derived CDR1 and CDR2 are LNHDA and SQIVND (reference sequence). The sequenced part of the CDR3 DNA is TGTGCCAGTAGTATAAACGGCGGGAAGAGCAATGAG. Translated, it gives CASSINGGKSNE. In full, the CDR3 is CASSINGGKSNEQFF.

This clone was observed many times. Read coverage stops 3 residues before the CDR3 terminus; the germline J gene supplies the remainder. The V gene is TRBV2, the J gene TRBJ2-1, with 9 bases fitting TRBD1. From germline, CDR1 is SNHLY and CDR2 FYNNEI. Trimming at V came to 3 bases and at J to 0 bases, leaving 6 bases not matched to a gene. The CDR3 length is 17 residues. CDR3 DNA, as far as it was read: TGTGCCAGCAGTGAGGGGACAGGGTTCGGCTCCTACAATGAG. Translating it yields CASSEGTGFGSYNE. The full CDR3 protein is CASSEGTGFGSYNEQFF. Together with reference TRBV2 and TRBJ2-1, the CDR3 gives the full variable domain: EPEVTQTPSHQVTQMGQEVILRCVPISNHLYFYWYRQILGQKVEFLVSFYNNEISEKSEIFDDQFSVERPDGSNFTLKIRSTKLEDSAMYFCASSEGTGFGSYNEQFFGPGTRLTVL.

Only a few counts were recorded for this clone. The CDR3 extends 3 residues past the end of the read, so its final part is completed from the germline J gene. The chain is built from TRBV30 and TRBJ1-2; no clear D gene. From germline, CDR1 is GTSNPN and CDR2 SVGIG (reference sequence). The CDR3 covers 13 residues. CDR3 in amino acids: CAWSVLVSTDYTF. Partial CDR3 DNA: TGTGCCTGGAGTGTACTAGTGTCGACCGAC.

In regard to this clone: The read ends 3 residues before the CDR3 terminus; that terminus is restored from the germline J gene. The chain is built from TRBV7-9 and TRBJ2-2; the D gene is possibly TRBD1 (6 bases). The CDR3 runs to 15 residues. From germline, CDR1 is SEHNR and CDR2 FQNEAQ (reference sequence). CDR3 sequence: CASSNRDTGANVLFF. The part of the CDR3 DNA that was read is TGTGCCAGCAGCAACCGGGACACCGGGGCCAACGTG.

This clone was detected many times. The read comes to an end 3 residues before the CDR3 does, leaving the germline J gene to fill in the end. This chain links TRBV5-1 with TRBJ2-2; 9 bases are shared with TRBD2. Germline values: CDR1 SGHRS, CDR2 YFSETQ. There are 16 residues in the CDR3. V lost 4 bases, J lost 6 bases, and 10 bases stayed unmatched. Partial CDR3 DNA: TGCGCCAGCAGCACTGTATTAGCGGGAGCGGCCGGGGAG. It specifies CASSTVLAGAAGE. The whole CDR3 sequence reads CASSTVLAGAAGELFF.

In this sample, this clone turned up many times. From the germline J gene comes the end of the CDR3, since the read stops 3 residues before it. The chain recombines TRBV20-1 with TRBJ1-1; D is uncertain. The CDR3 has 12 amino acids. Germline-derived CDR1 and CDR2 are DFQATT and SNEGSKA (reference sequence). V shed 4 bases and J shed 4 bases, with 10 bases lying between them. The CDR3 sequence: CSATRLITEAFF. The DNA read from the CDR3 is TGCAGTGCTACGAGACTGATCACTGAA.

In this sample, this clone turned up many times. The CDR3 end is not reached by the read, which stops 3 residues before it; the germline J gene fills it in. This same CDR3 is encoded by further DNA sequences in the sample. The J gene is TRBJ2-3, the V gene TRBV5-1; possibly TRBD2 for D (6 bases). The CDR3 covers 13 residues. Trimming shortened V by 0 bases and J by 4 bases, and 6 bases separated the two germline ends. Germline V gene lookup returns CDR1 SGHRS and CDR2 YFSETQ. CDR3 sequence: CASSLGGADTQYF. The CDR3 DNA, read in part, is TGCGCCAGCAGCTTGGGGGGGGCAGATACG. The complete variable domain, with remaining parts taken from reference TRBV5-1 and TRBJ2-3, reads KAGVTQTPRYLIKTRGQQVTLSCSPISGHRSVSWYQQTPGQGLQFLFEYFSETQRNKGNFPGRFSGRQFSNSRSEMNVSTLELGDSALYLCASSLGGADTQYFGPGTRLTVL.

This clone came up many times. The missing CDR3 end, 3 residues past where the read stops, is filled in from the germline J gene. V gene TRBV5-1 combines with J gene TRBJ2-5; possible D gene TRBD1, 6 bases. Germline V CDR1 and CDR2: SGHRS, YFSETQ. CDR3 length: 15 residues. V was pared by 1 base and J by 0 bases, with 10 bases between. The sequenced part of the CDR3 DNA is TGCGCCAGCAGCTTGTTTGGGACAAACCAAGAGACC. Protein sequence: CASSLFGTNQET. The entire CDR3 protein is CASSLFGTNQETQYF.

This clone showed up many times. The missing CDR3 end, 3 residues past where the read stops, is filled in from the germline J gene. The chain employs TRBV20-1 and TRBJ2-3, with 7 bases that match TRBD2. CDR1 is DFQATT and CDR2 is SNEGSKA in the germline V gene (reference sequence). The CDR3 runs 15 residues. Trimming at V came to 0 bases and at J to 6 bases, leaving 9 bases not matched to a gene. CDR3 protein: CSARDSSGAGDTQYF. The part of the CDR3 DNA that was read is TGCAGTGCTAGAGATTCTAGCGGAGCGGGGGATACG.

The sample holds many counts of this clone. The read ends 3 residues early relative to the CDR3; the germline J gene fills the gap. The rearrangement links TRBV4-2 to TRBJ1-6; D uncertain. The germline V gene has CDR1 LGHNA and CDR2 YNFKEQ. Trimming stripped 2 bases from V and 5 bases from J, with 10 bases between. This CDR3 is 15 amino acids long. CDR3 in amino acids: CASSQRAGNNSPLHF. Partial CDR3 DNA: TGTGCCAGCAGCCAACGGGCGGGAAATAATTCACCC.

This clone was counted ten times or more. The CDR3 goes on 3 residues after the read ends, and that part is filled in from the germline J gene. The rearrangement joins TRBV18 to TRBJ2-7; a weak D match, TRBD1 (5 bases). Trimming took off 1 base at V and 2 bases at J, with 15 bases between the two ends. Germline CDR1 reads KGHSH; CDR2 reads LQKENI. The CDR3 contains 16 residues. CDR3 DNA, as far as it was read: TGTGCCAGCTCACCACGGGTGAATCCAGGGCCCTACGAG. It is translated as CASSPRVNPGPYE. The entire CDR3 reads CASSPRVNPGPYEQYF.

This clone was seen repeatedly, ten times or more. The CDR3 extends 3 residues past the end of the read, so its final part is completed from the germline J gene. The chain uses TRBV5-1 and TRBJ2-1, with D hard to call. The CDR3 is made up of 13 amino acids. V lost 0 bases and J lost 7, with 8 bases in between. Germline CDR1 and CDR2: SGHRS and YFSETQ. This CDR3 reads CASSLGPGNEQFF. The part of the CDR3 DNA that was read is TGCGCCAGCAGCTTGGGGCCCGGGAATGAG.

This clone was seen at least ten times. The read stops 3 residues short of the end of the CDR3; the missing end is completed from the germline J gene. The rearrangement uses TRBV4-2 and TRBJ1-6; D unresolved. Deletions cut 0 bases from V and 7 bases from J, with 10 bases between. The CDR3 extends over 15 amino acids. Germline loops: CDR1 LGHNA, CDR2 YNFKEQ. CDR3 in amino acids: CASSQDSVGNSPLHF. The sequenced part of the CDR3 DNA is TGTGCCAGCAGCCAAGATAGCGTTGGGAATTCACCC.

This clone was seen repeatedly, ten times or more. The read falls 3 residues short of the CDR3 end, and the missing part is taken from the germline J gene. The chain joins TRBV5-1 to TRBJ2-3; 8 nucleotides match TRBD2. The germline V gene encodes CDR1 SGHRS and CDR2 YFSETQ. The CDR3 contains 15 residues. Trimming removed 4 bases from V and 5 bases from J; junction bases left unmatched: 9. The sequenced CDR3 bases are TGCGCCAGCAGCCTGGCGGCGGGAGGTTTAGATACG. Protein product: CASSLAAGGLDT. In full, the CDR3 reads CASSLAAGGLDTQYF.

This clone occurred many times. The read terminates 3 residues ahead of where the CDR3 ends, so the germline J gene completes it. The chain recombines TRBV5-5 with TRBJ2-7; a weak D match, TRBD2 (5 bases). The ends were cut back, 2 bases at V and 6 bases at J, with 9 bases in the middle. CDR1 is SGHKS and CDR2 is YYEKEE in the germline V gene (reference sequence). The length of the CDR3 is 12 residues. The CDR3 region is CASSLASGEQYF. The CDR3 bases that were read are TGTGCCAGCAGCTTAGCGAGCGGCGAG.

This clone was seen ten or more times. The read is 3 residues too short to cover the CDR3 end, so that end is filled in from the germline J gene. V is TRBV19 and J is TRBJ1-5; TRBD1 agrees at 7 bases. Germline V CDR1 and CDR2: LNHDA, SQIVND (reference sequence). V trimming: 5 bases; J trimming: 7 bases; junction bases outside the gene matches: 8. The CDR3 runs to 14 residues. CDR3 in amino acids: CASSSRDRRQPQHF. The sequenced part of the CDR3 DNA is TGTGCCAGTAGTTCCCGGGACAGAAGACAGCCC.

This clone was counted many times. From the germline J gene comes the end of the CDR3, since the read stops 3 residues before it. The chain uses TRBV2 and TRBJ2-1; tentatively, D is TRBD2 (5 bases). CDR3 length: 16 amino acids. In germline, CDR1 is SNHLY, CDR2 FYNNEI. Trimming removed 3 bases at V and 6 bases at J, with 18 bases between. The CDR3 sequence is CASSDPNAGSINEQFF. CDR3 DNA, as far as it was read: TGTGCCAGCAGTGACCCCAACGCGGGTTCGATCAATGAG.

As regards this clone: With the read ending 3 residues before the CDR3 end, the germline J gene is used to fill in that end. V gene TRBV20-1 combines with J gene TRBJ2-7, with D tentatively TRBD1 (7 bases). From germline, CDR1 is DFQATT and CDR2 SNEGSKA (reference sequence). The CDR3 length is 15 residues. The V gene lost 3 bases and the J gene lost 1 base, with 16 bases spanning the gap. The covered CDR3 bases are TGCAGTGCTAGCCCCGGAGCAGGGGGGTCCTACGAG. It specifies CSASPGAGGSYE. The entire CDR3 is CSASPGAGGSYEQYF.

Ten or more counts support this clone. The read ends 3 residues shy of where the CDR3 ends; the end is completed using the germline J gene. The rearrangement uses TRBV2 and TRBJ2-4; possibly TRBD1 for D (6 bases). The CDR3 spans 12 residues. Germline CDR1 and CDR2: SNHLY and FYNNEI. Partial CDR3 DNA: TGTGCCAGCCTGGCAGTGGACAGTATT. Translation gives CASLAVDSI. In full, the CDR3 reads CASLAVDSIQYF.

The sample holds a few counts of this clone. With a much larger clone just one base away, this may be a read error. The sequenced CDR3 bases are TGTGCCAGTAACAGACAGGGAAACTCTGGGGCCAACGTA. It specifies CASNRQGNSGANV. The CDR3 in its entirety is CASNRQGNSGANVLFF. The chain links TRBV19 to TRBJ1-4, with 7 bases matching TRBD1. The read ends 3 residues early relative to the CDR3; the germline J gene fills the gap. This CDR3 has 16 amino acids. Germline V gives CDR1 LNHDA, CDR2 SQIVND (reference sequence).

This clone showed up many times. The read terminates 3 residues ahead of where the CDR3 ends, so the germline J gene completes it. The rearrangement joins TRBV20-1 to TRBJ1-4; TRBD1 might be the D (5 bases). V lost 3 bases to trimming and J lost 8 bases, with 10 bases between them. The germline gives CDR1 DFQATT, CDR2 SNEGSKA (reference sequence). The CDR3 is 12 amino acids. The CDR3 protein is CSARGGEEKLFF. CDR3 bases read: TGCAGTGCTAGGGGAGGGGAGGAAAAA.

This clone was detected ten times or more. With the read ending 3 residues before the CDR3 end, the germline J gene is used to fill in that end. This chain uses TRBV20-1 with TRBJ2-1, with TRBD2 matching 9 bases. J was trimmed by 4 bases and V by 1 base; bases with no gene match: 11. Germline V gene data show CDR1 as DFQATT and CDR2 as SNEGSKA (reference sequence). The CDR3 has 17 residues. CDR3 region: CSARVASGMLGYNEQFF. The CDR3 DNA, read in part, is TGCAGTGCTAGAGTGGCTAGCGGGATGCTGGGGTACAATGAG.

The table lists this clone with many counts. Read coverage stops 3 residues before the CDR3 terminus; the germline J gene supplies the remainder. The sample carries other DNA sequences with the same CDR3. The chain links TRBV20-1 to TRBJ2-1; 11 bases map to TRBD2. After removal of 2 bases from V and 8 bases from J, the junction contained 5 bases not matched to a gene. The CDR3 totals 14 residues. In germline, CDR1 is DFQATT, CDR2 SNEGSKA (reference sequence). The CDR3 here is CSARKLAGVDEQFF. The CDR3 DNA, read in part, is TGCAGTGCTAGAAAACTAGCGGGAGTCGATGAG.

In this sample, this clone turned up many times. The CDR3 end is not reached by the read, which stops 3 residues before it; the germline J gene fills it in. This sequence joins TRBV12-3 or TRBV12-4 and TRBJ2-2; TRBD1 matches 7 bases. The CDR3 runs to 14 residues. J was trimmed by 2 bases and V by 6 bases; bases with no gene match: 3. The CDR3 is CASRRQGNTGELFF. The CDR3 DNA, read in part, is TGTGCCAGCAGACGACAGGGAAACACCGGGGAG.

Notes on this clone: The sequenced fragment ends 3 residues before the CDR3 boundary, so the rest is inferred from the germline J gene. This same CDR3 is encoded by further DNA sequences in the sample. The chain joins TRBV19 to TRBJ1-3; the D is unclear. This CDR3 has 15 residues. V lost 5 bases to trimming and J lost 0 bases, with 11 bases between them. Germline V lookup: CDR1 LNHDA, CDR2 SQIVND (reference sequence). CDR3 loop: CASSAQIYSGNTIYF. The part of the CDR3 DNA that was read is TGTGCCAGTAGTGCACAGATTTACTCTGGAAACACC.

This clone was seen many times. The read finishes 3 residues shy of the CDR3 end, and the germline J gene is used to complete it. V usage is TRBV19 and J usage is TRBJ2-1; weak D call: TRBD2 (6 bases). This CDR3 has 15 amino acids. CDR1 LNHDA and CDR2 SQIVND come from the germline V gene (reference sequence). Trimming pared 1 base from V and 2 bases from J, leaving 9 bases between. The CDR3 spells CASSIVSGAYNEQFF. The CDR3 bases that were read are TGTGCCAGTAGTATAGTATCGGGGGCCTACAATGAG.

On this clone itself: Given a much more abundant clone one base away, this may be a read error. Coverage ceases 3 residues before the CDR3 finishes, and the germline J gene fills in the end. The chain uses TRBV7-9 and TRBJ2-3; no definite D call. The CDR3 contains 15 residues. CDR1 is SEHNR, CDR2 FQNEAQ, per germline (reference sequence). CDR3 DNA, as far as it was read: TGTGCCAGCAGCTCACTCAGGTCCTACCAAGAGACG. Translated: CASSSLRSYQET. The full CDR3 sequence reads CASSSLRSYQETQYF.

This clone was observed many times. The read terminates 3 residues ahead of where the CDR3 ends, so the germline J gene completes it. This sequence joins TRBV2 and TRBJ1-4; D unresolved. CDR3 size: 13 residues. The germline V gene has CDR1 SNHLY and CDR2 FYNNEI. Trimming stripped 7 bases from V and 5 bases from J, with 11 bases between. CDR3 loop: CASNGERNEKLFF. The part of the CDR3 DNA that was read is TGTGCCAGCAACGGGGAACGGAATGAAAAA.